What follows are 24 T cell receptor beta chains derived from one specimen sequenced in a study of cytomegalovirus exposure and HLA in healthy donors. The PCR made use of 60 Vbeta and 13 Jbeta primers. Assay: immunoSEQ multiplex PCR; the TCRdb copy retains only in-frame clones and omits some. Seen here are 200,000 or so clones, around four fifths observed once, and the top ten hold 5.5% to 7.5%. What was sequenced was PBMCs. These receptor sequences come from a woman between 50 and 59 years old in good health and CMV-seropositive.

This clone was counted only a few times. The chain employs TRBV27 and TRBJ2-4; TRBD1 aligns across 7 bases. The CDR3 totals 11 residues. Germline lookup yields CDR1 MNHEY and CDR2 SMNVEV (reference sequence). The trim removed 6 bases at V and 12 bases at J, leaving 5 bases unmatched. The DNA of the CDR3 is TGTGCCAGCAGCTACGGGGACAGTCAGTACTTC. Translating it yields CASSYGDSQYF.

CDR3 sequence reads: CASSLTANTGELFF. The CDR3 DNA reads TGTGCCAGCAGCTTGACAGCGAACACCGGGGAGCTGTTTTTT. The chain recombines TRBV11-2 with TRBJ2-2; maybe TRBD1 (5 bases). The CDR3 contains 14 residues. Germline lookup yields CDR1 SGHAT and CDR2 FQNNGV. The V gene lost 3 bases and the J gene lost 0 bases, with 5 bases spanning the gap.

The gene calls are TRBV18 and TRBJ2-2, with 8 bases aligning to TRBD1. The germline gives CDR1 KGHSH, CDR2 LQKENI. The CDR3 has 18 amino acids. V shed 2 bases, J shed 4 bases, and the junction held 12 bases outside the gene matches. The CDR3 DNA follows: TGTGCCAGCTCACCAAATAGTGCAGGGGGCGCGGTCACCGGGGAGCTGTTTTTT. Encoded protein: CASSPNSAGGAVTGELFF.

The V and J genes are TRBV2 and TRBJ1-2; no firm D call. CDR1 is SNHLY and CDR2 is FYNNEI in the germline V gene. The CDR3 covers 14 residues. The V gene lost 6 bases and the J gene lost 0 bases, with 11 bases spanning the gap. In DNA form, the CDR3 reads TGTGCCAGCAGACGAGATTTTTCTAACTATGGCTACACCTTC. Amino acid sequence: CASRRDFSNYGYTF.

This chain connects TRBV28 to TRBJ1-4, with D tentatively TRBD1 (6 bases). Germline V lookup: CDR1 MDHEN, CDR2 SYDVKM. V lost 6 bases, J lost 5 bases, and 16 bases lay in between. The CDR3 sequence is 15 residues long. Here the CDR3 DNA reads TGTGCCAGCAGAGTACAGGGTTCAAGGAATGAAAAACTGTTTTTT. It encodes CASRVQGSRNEKLFF.

CDR3 protein: CASSPNSYGYTF. CDR3 bases: TGTGCCAGCAGTCCCAATTCCTATGGCTACACCTTC. J is TRBJ1-2 and V is TRBV28, with D hard to call. Germline assignment: CDR1 MDHEN and CDR2 SYDVKM. The CDR3 loop spans 12 amino acids. Trimming took 5 bases from V and 4 from J, leaving 8 bases between them.

This clone has only a few counts. This sequence joins TRBV2 and TRBJ1-4; D is unresolved. This CDR3 is 13 amino acids long. Per the germline V gene, CDR1 is SNHLY and CDR2 is FYNNEI. With 5 bases removed from V and 8 bases from J, the gap between germline ends came to 12 bases. Here the CDR3 DNA reads TGTGCCAGCAGTTCGGCGGCGGGGGAAAAACTGTTTTTT. Translation: CASSSAAGEKLFF.

The chain carries TRBV28 and TRBJ2-5; 14 bases fit TRBD2. The CDR3 covers 16 residues. Germline assignment: CDR1 MDHEN and CDR2 SYDVKM. V dropped 3 bases and J dropped 5; count of bases not matched to a gene: 5. CDR3: CASSLGTSGSVETQYF. For the CDR3, the DNA is TGTGCCAGCAGTTTGGGGACTAGCGGGAGTGTTGAGACCCAGTACTTC.

The sample holds one count of this clone. The CDR3 region is CATSRDGTGGTEAFF. CDR3 sequence (DNA): TGTGCCACCAGCAGGGACGGGACAGGGGGAACTGAAGCTTTCTTT. The chain combines TRBV15 with TRBJ1-1; 11 bases match TRBD1. The CDR3 totals 15 residues. Trimming at V came to 3 bases and at J to 5 bases, leaving 5 bases not matched to a gene. CDR1 and CDR2 (germline): LNHNV, YYDKDF (reference sequence). Combining the CDR3 with reference TRBV15 and TRBJ1-1 gives the whole variable domain DAMVIQNPRYQVTQFGKPVTLSCSQTLNHNVMYWYQQKSSQAPKLLFHYYDKDFNNEADTPDNFQSRRPNTSFCFLDIRSPGLGDTAMYLCATSRDGTGGTEAFFGQGTRLTVV.

In its sample, this clone was seen once. CDR3 amino acids: CASSLAASTTEQYF. CDR3 DNA sequence: TGTGCCAGCAGCTTAGCGGCCTCCACAACGGAGCAGTACTTC. The chain employs TRBV7-2 and TRBJ2-7; D remains ambiguous. V was pared by 0 bases and J by 7 bases, with 13 bases between. The length of the CDR3 is 14 residues. The germline V gene has CDR1 SGHTA and CDR2 FQGNSA. Filled out from reference TRBV7-2 and TRBJ2-7, the complete variable domain reads GAGVSQSPSNKVTEKGKDVELRCDPISGHTALYWYRQSLGQGLEFLIYFQGNSAPDKSGLPSDRFSAERTGGSVSTLTIQRTQQEDSAVYLCASSLAASTTEQYFGPGTRLTVT.

The V and J genes are TRBV7-9 and TRBJ1-1, with 7 bases fitting TRBD1. CDR3 size: 15 residues. Losses at the gene ends were 5 bases for V and 0 bases for J; bases not matched to a gene: 6. Germline values: CDR1 SEHNR, CDR2 FQNEAQ (reference sequence). For the CDR3, the DNA is TGTGCCAGCAGCGCCCGACAGGGAATGAACACTGAAGCTTTCTTT. Protein sequence: CASSARQGMNTEAFF.

The chain has TRBV6-1 and TRBJ2-1, with D perhaps matching TRBD1 (6 bases). The CDR3 runs to 15 residues. Germline CDR1 MNHNS, CDR2 SASEGT. Trimming took 4 bases from V and 7 from J, leaving 17 bases between them. The DNA of the CDR3 is TGTGCCAGCAGTGGGGGACACCGAGGATTTAATGAGCAGTTCTTC. Amino acids: CASSGGHRGFNEQFF.

This clone was found a few times. The chain joins TRBV7-8 to TRBJ1-4; 7 positions match TRBD1. Germline values: CDR1 SGHVS, CDR2 FQNEAQ. With V trimmed by 5 bases and J by 4 bases, 7 bases remained unmatched. The CDR3 is made up of 15 amino acids. This CDR3 is CASSEGQTINEKLFF. The CDR3 DNA is TGTGCCAGCAGCGAGGGACAGACCATTAATGAAAAACTGTTTTTT.

The CDR3 region has the DNA TGCGCCAGCAGCTTGACTCACACCGGGGAGCTGTTTTTT. Translated: CASSLTHTGELFF. The chain links TRBV5-1 to TRBJ2-2; D ambiguous. The ends were cut back, 1 base at V and 3 bases at J, with 4 bases in the middle. The CDR3 is 13 residues long. Germline V gene data show CDR1 as SGHRS and CDR2 as YFSETQ.

This clone was observed a single time. V gene TRBV18 combines with J gene TRBJ2-7; D ambiguous. This CDR3 comprises 14 residues. Per the germline V gene, CDR1 is KGHSH and CDR2 is LQKENI. V was clipped by 2 bases and J by 0 bases, with 8 bases between them. CDR3 DNA sequence: TGTGCCAGCTCACCAAACACGAACTCCTACGAGCAGTACTTC. Protein product: CASSPNTNSYEQYF.

Only one count was recorded for this clone. The chain recombines TRBV9 with TRBJ2-1; TRBD1 is a possible D gene (6 bases). The length of the CDR3 is 17 residues. V gave up 0 bases and J gave up 9 bases, with 22 bases separating them. CDR1 and CDR2 (germline): SGDLS, YYNGEE. CDR3 coding DNA: TGTGCCAGCAGCGTAGGTTCACAGGGTTTGTGGGTAGGTGAGCAGTTCTTC. Protein product: CASSVGSQGLWVGEQFF.

The gene calls are TRBV11-2 and TRBJ2-7; tentative D call: TRBD2 (6 bases). This CDR3 comprises 14 residues. Trimming pared 5 bases from V and 4 bases from J, leaving 15 bases between. Germline CDR1 and CDR2: SGHAT and FQNNGV. The CDR3 DNA reads as TGTGCCAGCAGCCTACGACGGGGGTTGTACGAGCAGTACTTC. Its translation: CASSLRRGLYEQYF.

The V and J genes are TRBV19 and TRBJ2-7; 9 bases agree with TRBD1. The CDR3 consists of 17 residues. The germline gives CDR1 LNHDA, CDR2 SQIVND (reference sequence). The J segment lost 3 bases and the V segment lost 3 bases, leaving 12 bases of the junction unmatched. Here the CDR3 DNA reads TGTGCCAGTAGTATCCTTCCGTTAGGGACAGGGAACTACGAGCAGTACTTC. Its translation is CASSILPLGTGNYEQYF.

The V and J genes are TRBV6-1 and TRBJ2-5, with 8 bases identical to TRBD2. This CDR3 spans 15 amino acids. J lost 1 base, V lost 6 bases, and 7 bases had no gene match. The V gene's germline CDR1 is MNHNS and CDR2 SASEGT. CDR3 amino acids: CASRGAGARQETQYF. CDR3 nucleotide sequence: TGTGCCAGCAGGGGAGCGGGGGCCCGCCAAGAGACCCAGTACTTC.

This sequence joins TRBV2 and TRBJ2-2, with 8 positions matching TRBD1. Germline trimming cut 6 bases from V and 4 bases from J; bases unmatched to any gene: 7. CDR1 and CDR2 (germline): SNHLY, FYNNEI. The CDR3 contains 15 residues. The CDR3 DNA is TGTGCCAGCAGCCGGACAGGGTTGGGCACCGGGGAGCTGTTTTTT. This encodes CASSRTGLGTGELFF.

The chain combines TRBV30 with TRBJ2-7, with 14 bases fitting TRBD2. The V gene end was trimmed by 1 base and the J gene end by 6 bases; junction bases not matched to a gene: 5. The germline CDR1 and CDR2 sequences are GTSNPN and SVGIG (reference sequence). This CDR3 is 15 amino acids long. CDR3 bases: TGTGCCTGGAGTGGGAGACTAGCGGGAGGGTCCGAGCAGTACTTC. Encoded protein: CAWSGRLAGGSEQYF.

The chain carries TRBV9 and TRBJ2-1; D call uncertain. The CDR3 is 12 residues long. V was pared by 3 bases and J by 4 bases, with 5 bases between. Germline loops: CDR1 SGDLS, CDR2 YYNGEE. CDR3 coding DNA: TGTGCCAGCAGCGGAACTTACAATGAGCAGTTCTTC. It specifies CASSGTYNEQFF.

This clone was observed once. This CDR3 is also generated by other DNA sequences in the sample. The chain carries TRBV9 and TRBJ2-1; 11 nucleotides agree with TRBD2. The CDR3 is 17 residues long. Trimming took 0 bases from V and 0 from J; bases not matched to a gene: 2. CDR1 and CDR2 from the germline V gene are SGDLS and YYNGEE. The CDR3 spells CASSVGTSGGSYNEQFF. The CDR3 DNA reads as TGTGCCAGCAGCGTAGGAACTAGCGGGGGCTCCTACAATGAGCAGTTCTTC. The full variable domain, in which reference TRBV9 and TRBJ2-1 provide the parts outside the CDR3, is DSGVTQTPKHLITATGQRVTLRCSPRSGDLSVYWYQQSLDQGLQFLIQYYNGEERAKGNILERFSAQQFPDLHSELNLSSLELGDSALYFCASSVGTSGGSYNEQFFGPGTRLTVL.

The genes are TRBV28 and TRBJ2-5; 8 bases map to TRBD1. From germline, CDR1 is MDHEN and CDR2 SYDVKM. CDR3 length equals 14 residues. Trimming at V came to 4 bases and at J to 2 bases, leaving 3 bases not matched to a gene. In nucleotides, the CDR3 is TGTGCCAGCAGTTCGGGACAGGAGCAAGAGACCCAGTACTTC. Its protein is CASSSGQEQETQYF.